This T cell receptor beta chain derives from a study of CD4+ T cells in melanoma. Overall study results and limits: CD8+ T cell, macrophage and B cell function reportedly correlated with neoantigen-specific CD4+ T cells. Neoantigen-specific CD4+ T cells in melanoma reportedly had diverse differentiation states.

Assay used: immunoSEQ multiplex PCR; TCRdb lists only in-frame clones, some missing. The sample yields fewer than 55,000 clones, roughly 89% seen once. In germline, CDR1 is SEHNR, CDR2 FQNEAQ (reference sequence). J was trimmed by 6 bases and V by 4 bases; bases with no gene match: 13. The CDR3 runs 16 residues. Remarks on this clone: Its specificity is unknown.

The chain employs TRBV7-9 and TRBJ1-2; 8 nucleotides match TRBD1. The sample was peripheral blood. The clonotype comes from a human donor with melanoma. The CDR3: CASSSVSGQVGNGYTF. CDR3 DNA sequence: TGTGCCAGCAGCTCAGTTTCGGGACAGGTTGGCAATGGCTACACCTTC. The full variable domain, rest sourced from reference TRBV7-9 and TRBJ1-2, is DTGVSQNPRHKITKRGQNVTFRCDPISEHNRLYWYRQTLGQGPEFLTYFQNEAQLEKSRLLSDRFSAERPKGSFSTLEIQRTEQGDSAMYLCASSSVSGQVGNGYTFGSGTRLTVV.